A single sample is the source of the 20 T cell receptor beta chains below, sequenced in a study of blood T cells in healthy people across ages. Primers used in a second PCR of roughly 6 to 12 cycles were a sample-barcoded 5' primer and a J-beta primer mix. TCRdb re-analysed the 5' RACE reads in MiXCR, keeping a single row per CDR3 protein. Of hundreds of thousands of distinct CDR3 sequences listed, 49% were seen once; the top ten hold under 35%. What was sequenced was blood. Source of these receptors: a woman in her sixties or seventies in good health.

Regarding this clonotype: Relative to the germline gene, one junction end is altered; a read error may explain this. The chain has TRBV11-3 and TRBJ2-1; D perhaps matches TRBD2 (6 bases). CDR1 is SGHNT, CDR2 YENEEA, per germline. The CDR3 extends over 14 amino acids. CDR3 residues: CASSSGQHYNGQFF. The CDR3 DNA follows: TGTGCCAGCAGCAGCGGGCAGCACTACAATGGGCAGTTCTTC.

The rearrangement joins TRBV4-3 to TRBJ1-4, with 7 bases matching TRBD1. The CDR3 extends over 15 amino acids. CDR1 and CDR2 from the germline V gene are LGHNA and YSLEER. With 3 bases clipped from V and 8 bases from J, the junction kept 9 bases outside the gene matches. The DNA of the CDR3 is TGCGCCAGCAGCCAGACGACAGGGAGTTTCGAAAAACTGTTTTTT. As protein: CASSQTTGSFEKLFF.

Comment on this clonotype: An end of the junction does not agree with germline; a read error may underlie this. The chain recombines TRBV6-2 or TRBV6-3 with TRBJ2-1; possible D gene TRBD1, 5 bases. This CDR3 is 19 amino acids long. Germline CDR1 reads MNHEY; CDR2 reads SVGEGT. CDR3 nucleotides: TGTGCCAGCAGTTACCCGAGTCGACAGTTTACGAGCTCCTACAACGAGCAGTTCTTC. This codes for CASSYPSRQFTSSYNEQFF.

This sequence joins TRBV12-3 or TRBV12-4 and TRBJ1-4, with D perhaps TRBD1 (6 bases). The ends were cut back, 4 bases at V and 10 bases at J, with 22 bases in the middle. The CDR3 runs to 16 residues. This CDR3 is CASSYGRGFVSGKLFF. The CDR3, as DNA: TGTGCCAGCAGTTACGGCAGGGGATTCGTATCGGGAAAACTGTTTTTT.

V and J are TRBV25-1 and TRBJ2-5, with 8 bases that match TRBD1. The J segment lost 5 bases and the V segment lost 5 bases, leaving 10 bases of the junction unmatched. Germline V lookup: CDR1 MGHDK, CDR2 SYGVNS. The CDR3 length is 15 residues. CDR3 residues: CASSTLDRAGETQYF. CDR3 in DNA: TGTGCCAGCAGTACCCTGGACAGGGCCGGGGAGACCCAGTACTTC.

This chain links TRBV4-3 with TRBJ2-3; D may be TRBD2 (6 bases). V dropped 4 bases and J dropped 5 bases, with 16 bases sitting between them. Germline assignment: CDR1 LGHNA and CDR2 YSLEER. The CDR3 runs to 15 residues. The CDR3 is CASSPRSGLRDTQYF. In DNA, the CDR3 is TGCGCCAGCAGCCCGAGATCGGGACTCAGAGATACGCAGTATTTT.

The CDR3 region has the DNA TGCAGCGCTGAGTCGCTGACTAGCCGGGATACGCAGTATTTT. Protein sequence: CSAESLTSRDTQYF. The chain employs TRBV29-1 and TRBJ2-3, with 7 bases that match TRBD2. CDR1 is SQVTM and CDR2 is ANQGSEA in the germline V gene. This CDR3 is 14 amino acids long. V shed 7 bases and J 6 bases; nucleotides not matched to a gene: 13.

Regarding this clonotype: Germline is not matched at one junction end, which may reflect a read error. V usage is TRBV25-1 and J usage is TRBJ2-7, with a weak D call TRBD1 (5 bases). Germline CDR1 reads MGHDK; CDR2 reads SYGVNS. There are 14 residues in the CDR3. The DNA for the CDR3 is TGTGTCAGCAGTGAAGGGGAAATCCCCTACGAGCAGTACTTC. Translating it yields CVSSEGEIPYEQYF.

This rearrangement joins TRBV12-3 or TRBV12-4 to TRBJ2-7; maybe TRBD1 (6 bases). V lost 1 base, J lost 1 base, and 14 bases lay in between. The CDR3 extends over 16 amino acids. CDR3 loop: CASSLDRALSSYEQYF. The CDR3 DNA reads TGTGCCAGCAGTTTAGACAGGGCCCTAAGTTCCTACGAGCAGTACTTC.

This clonotype has at least ten counts. The chain uses TRBV28 and TRBJ2-5; a possible D gene is TRBD1 (5 bases). This CDR3 comprises 15 residues. The germline gives CDR1 MDHEN, CDR2 SYDVKM. V lost 3 bases to trimming and J lost 0 bases, with 11 bases between them. The CDR3 region is CASSLYRRDQETQYF. CDR3 bases: TGTGCCAGCAGTTTGTATCGCAGGGACCAAGAGACCCAGTACTTC.

V is TRBV3-1 and J is TRBJ2-2; no definite D call. Trimming removed 3 bases from V and 5 bases from J, with 1 base in between. The length of the CDR3 is 11 residues. In germline, CDR1 is LGHDT, CDR2 YNNKEL (reference sequence). CDR3: CASSQTGELFF. In DNA, the CDR3 is TGTGCCAGCAGCCAGACCGGGGAGCTGTTTTTT.

This clonotype occurred many times. The V call is TRBV4-3, the J call TRBJ2-1, with D hard to call. CDR1 LGHNA and CDR2 YSLEER come from the germline V gene. The V end was cut by 1 base, the J end by 1 base, with 17 bases between. The CDR3 extends over 18 amino acids. The CDR3 here is CASSQVSHRYDSYNEQFF. CDR3 DNA: TGCGCCAGCAGCCAAGTGTCTCACCGTTACGATTCCTACAATGAGCAGTTCTTC.

The table lists this clonotype with a few counts. The V call is TRBV20-1, the J call TRBJ2-7, with 7 bases matching TRBD2. Trimming cost V 6 bases and J 6 bases; bases outside gene matches: 14. CDR3 size: 14 residues. Looked up from germline, CDR1 is DFQATT and CDR2 is SNEGSKA (reference sequence). For the CDR3, the DNA is TGCAGTGCCCGCGGGAGTCTAGGGTTCATCGAGCAGTACTTC. Translation gives CSARGSLGFIEQYF.

This clonotype was detected a few times. This chain links TRBV5-6 with TRBJ2-2; D is uncertain. CDR1 is SGHDT and CDR2 is YYEEEE in the germline V gene. V lost 2 bases to trimming and J lost 8 bases, with 4 bases between them. The CDR3 contains 11 residues. The DNA for the CDR3 is TGTGCCAGCAGCTTTGGAGGGGAGCTGTTTTTT. It encodes CASSFGGELFF.

This clonotype showed up just once. The chain employs TRBV5-1 and TRBJ1-1, with TRBD1 as a possible D gene (5 bases). The germline V and J ends were trimmed by 0 bases and 5 bases, with 14 bases remaining between them. The germline V gene has CDR1 SGHRS and CDR2 YFSETQ. This CDR3 has 15 amino acids. CDR3 region: CASSLGRGLITEAFF. The CDR3 region has the DNA TGCGCCAGCAGCTTGGGTCGGGGGTTGATTACTGAAGCTTTCTTT.

As DNA, the CDR3 is TGTGCCTGGGGAGGAGGGGTTGACACCGGGGAGCTGTTTTTT. It codes for CAWGGGVDTGELFF. The chain joins TRBV30 to TRBJ2-2; possibly TRBD2 for D (6 bases). The CDR3 has 14 amino acids. Looked up from germline, CDR1 is GTSNPN and CDR2 is SVGIG (reference sequence). The V gene lost 5 bases and the J gene lost 3 bases, with 13 bases spanning the gap.

In this sample, this clonotype turned up a few times. This rearrangement joins TRBV6-6 to TRBJ1-2; 7 bases are a match to TRBD1. This CDR3 spans 14 amino acids. The germline V gene has CDR1 MNHNY and CDR2 SVGAGI (reference sequence). V lost 5 bases to trimming and J lost 8 bases; unmatched junction nucleotides: 11. This CDR3 reads CASSTGTDLGGYTF. CDR3 nucleotide sequence: TGTGCCAGCAGTACCGGGACAGATCTCGGAGGCTACACCTTC.

The sample holds many counts of this clonotype. The chain carries TRBV4-3 and TRBJ2-1; TRBD1 or TRBD2 may be the D gene (5 bases each). The CDR3 length is 15 residues. Germline V gene data show CDR1 as LGHNA and CDR2 as YSLEER. Trimming took 1 base from V and 0 from J, leaving 7 bases between them. CDR3 sequence (DNA): TGCGCCAGCAGCCAAGGGGGGAGCTCCTACAATGAGCAGTTCTTC. Protein sequence: CASSQGGSSYNEQFF.

J is TRBJ1-5 and V is TRBV20-1; 11 bases align to TRBD1. This CDR3 contains 14 residues. The germline CDR1 and CDR2 sequences are DFQATT and SNEGSKA (reference sequence). V gave up 1 base and J gave up 7 bases; unmatched junction bases: 3. The CDR3 bases are TGCAGTGCTAGAGGGACAGGGGGCGACCAGCCCCAGCATTTT. Its translation is CSARGTGGDQPQHF.

This clonotype was detected many times. The V and J genes are TRBV7-9 and TRBJ1-1, with D possibly TRBD1 on 5 matching bases. The V end was cut by 2 bases, the J end by 0 bases, with 7 bases between. The CDR3 totals 14 residues. Germline CDR1 SEHNR, CDR2 FQNEAQ (reference sequence). CDR3 sequence reads: CASSLQGLNTEAFF. The CDR3 DNA sequence: TGTGCCAGCAGCTTACAGGGATTGAACACTGAAGCTTTCTTT.